This T cell receptor beta chain was identified in a study of T cells in Graves' hyperthyroidism and ophthalmopathy. The study, taken as a whole, reports: Before onset, by a median of around six months, the model predicted ophthalmopathy. Clonotypes that were expanded in thyroid above 0.001 mostly appeared in blood too.

TCR beta CDR3 regions were amplified from RNA. First-round RT-PCR of the TCR CDR3 relied on the HTBI primer set. TCRdb fed the multiplex PCR reads into MiXCR, producing one record per CDR3 protein. This repertoire shows under 250,000 distinct CDR3 sequences, about 24% found once; its top ten account for roughly 35%. This clonotype was seen many times. Its antigen remains unknown. Under 3 months was the duration of disease in ophthalmopathy patients, who also had a Clinical Activity Score of at least 3 and a NOSPECS grade of at least 4. This CDR3 has 14 amino acids. Germline trimming cut 2 bases from V and 9 bases from J; bases unmatched to any gene: 2. Germline lookup yields CDR1 MNHEY and CDR2 SVGAGI.

The V and J genes are TRBV6-5 and TRBJ1-6; 9 nucleotides line up with TRBD1. This receptor was taken from a woman aged 40 to 49 with Graves' ophthalmopathy. Input material: blood. The CDR3 here is CASSYRDRASPLHF. For the CDR3, the DNA is TGTGCCAGCAGTTACCGGGACAGGGCTTCACCCCTCCACTTT.